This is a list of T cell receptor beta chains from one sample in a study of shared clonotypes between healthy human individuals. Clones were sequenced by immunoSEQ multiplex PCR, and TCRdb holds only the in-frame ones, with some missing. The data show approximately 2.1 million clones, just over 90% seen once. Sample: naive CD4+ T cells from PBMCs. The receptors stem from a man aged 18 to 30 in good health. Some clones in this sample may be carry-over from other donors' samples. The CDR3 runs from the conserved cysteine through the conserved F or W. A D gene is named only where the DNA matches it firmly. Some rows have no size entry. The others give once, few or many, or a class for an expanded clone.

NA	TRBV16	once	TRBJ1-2	CASSQSLPFDNGYTF	TGTGCCAGCAGCCAATCGCTCCCCTTCGACAATGGCTACACCTTC
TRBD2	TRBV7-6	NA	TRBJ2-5	CASSEAGGDVETQYF	TGTGCCAGCAGCGAAGCGGGAGGAGATGTAGAGACCCAGTACTTC
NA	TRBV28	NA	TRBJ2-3	CASRPSTDTQYF	TGTGCCAGCAGACCTAGCACAGATACGCAGTATTTT
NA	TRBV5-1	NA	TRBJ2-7	CASSLEQISYEQYF	TGCGCCAGCAGCTTGGAACAAATCTCCTACGAGCAGTACTTC
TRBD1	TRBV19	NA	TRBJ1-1	CASSTTGGWAEAFF	TGTGCCAGTAGTACAACAGGGGGCTGGGCTGAAGCTTTCTTT
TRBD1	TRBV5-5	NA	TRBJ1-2	CASSLSGQWFYGYTF	TGTGCCAGCAGCTTGTCGGGACAGTGGTTTTATGGCTACACCTTC
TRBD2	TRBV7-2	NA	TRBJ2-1	CASSLAGLAGNEQFF	TGTGCCAGCAGCTTAGCGGGACTAGCGGGAAATGAGCAGTTCTTC
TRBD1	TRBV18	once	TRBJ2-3	CASSESTGAVDTQYF	TGTGCCAGCTCAGAATCAACAGGGGCCGTGGATACGCAGTATTTT
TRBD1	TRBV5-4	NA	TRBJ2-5	CASSQRQGARETQYF	TGTGCCAGCAGCCAAAGGCAGGGGGCGAGGGAGACCCAGTACTTC
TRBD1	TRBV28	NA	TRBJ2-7	CASSGTGVTYEQYF	TGTGCCAGCAGTGGGACAGGGGTGACCTACGAGCAGTACTTC
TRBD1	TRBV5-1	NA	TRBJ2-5	CASRTGTVQETQYF	TGCGCCAGCAGAACCGGGACAGTACAAGAGACCCAGTACTTC
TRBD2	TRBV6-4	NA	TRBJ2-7	CASSVGLAGGEQYF	TGTGCCAGCAGTGTCGGACTAGCGGGAGGAGAGCAGTACTTC
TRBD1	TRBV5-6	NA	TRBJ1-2	CASSPFPGQGIYGYTF	TGTGCCAGCAGCCCCTTCCCGGGACAGGGAATCTATGGCTACACCTTC
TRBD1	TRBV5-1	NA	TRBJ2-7	CASSPVGTGSYEQYF	TGCGCCAGCAGCCCGGTGGGGACAGGGAGTTACGAGCAGTACTTC
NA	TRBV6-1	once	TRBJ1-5	CASADQGNQPQHF	TGTGCCAGCGCAGACCAGGGGAATCAGCCCCAGCATTTT
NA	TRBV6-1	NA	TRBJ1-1	CASSKGGETEAFF	TGTGCCAGCAGTAAAGGGGGTGAAACTGAAGCTTTCTTT
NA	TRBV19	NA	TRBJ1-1	CASSMEQPKGAFF	TGTGCCAGTAGTATGGAACAGCCGAAGGGCGCTTTCTTT
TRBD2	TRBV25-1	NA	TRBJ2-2	CASRAGGNTGELFF	TGTGCCAGCAGAGCGGGAGGGAACACCGGGGAGCTGTTTTTT
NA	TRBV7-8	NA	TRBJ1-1	CASSPVGGGLGTEAFF	TGTGCCAGCAGCCCTGTAGGGGGGGGGCTAGGTACTGAAGCTTTCTTT
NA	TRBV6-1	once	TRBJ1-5	CASRDHRLGQPQHF	TGTGCCAGCAGGGATCACAGGTTGGGTCAGCCCCAGCATTTT
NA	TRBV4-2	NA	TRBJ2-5	CASSQPDRETQYF	TGTGCCAGCAGCCAGCCCGACCGGGAGACCCAGTACTTC
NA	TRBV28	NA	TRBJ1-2	CASSPLGYGGGYTF	TGTGCCAGCAGCCCTCTGGGATACGGTGGGGGCTACACCTTC
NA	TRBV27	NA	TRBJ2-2	CASSQGRPNTGELFF	TGTGCCAGCAGTCAAGGACGGCCGAACACCGGGGAGCTGTTTTTT
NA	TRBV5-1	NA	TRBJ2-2	CASSSLTGQGAGELFF	TGCGCCAGCAGCTCGTTAACAGGGCAAGGGGCCGGGGAGCTGTTTTTT
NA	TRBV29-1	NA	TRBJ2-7	CSVGGAMGYEQYF	TGCAGCGTTGGGGGTGCCATGGGCTACGAGCAGTACTTC
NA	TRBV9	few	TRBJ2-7	CASSATTGRGEQYF	TGTGCCAGCAGCGCCACGACAGGTCGAGGTGAGCAGTACTTC
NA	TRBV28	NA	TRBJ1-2	CASSLIRGGDGYTF	TGTGCCAGCAGTTTGATTCGAGGGGGGGACGGCTACACCTTC